One and the same sample provided the 17 T cell receptor beta chains below, sequenced in a study of human T cells and chemical hapten exposure. Each CDR3 protein is one row after TCRdb ran MiXCR on the 5' RACE reads. The data contain approximately 110,000 distinct CDR3 sequences, around 20% of them singletons. Total RNA extraction was carried out from unfractionated whole blood. The receptors shown here come from a human donor in good health.

This clonotype was seen only a few times. The V gene is TRBV29-1, the J gene TRBJ2-1, with a possible D match to TRBD1 (6 bases). V was clipped by 6 bases and J by 4 bases, with 22 bases between them. The CDR3 loop spans 16 amino acids. Germline CDR1 reads SQVTM; CDR2 reads ANQGSEA. The CDR3 sequence is CSVEPTGRGEYNEQFF. CDR3 bases: TGCAGCGTGGAACCTACCGGCAGGGGAGAGTACAATGAGCAGTTCTTC.

This clonotype occurred a few times. The chain has TRBV20-1 and TRBJ2-3; tentative D call: TRBD1 (6 bases). Looked up from germline, CDR1 is DFQATT and CDR2 is SNEGSKA (reference sequence). The CDR3 is 13 amino acids. V was clipped by 6 bases and J by 6 bases, with 16 bases between them. The CDR3 is CSAPITGLDTQYF. In DNA, the CDR3 is TGCAGTGCCCCCATCACAGGGTTGGATACGCAGTATTTT.

This clonotype came up a few times. The chain employs TRBV5-6 and TRBJ2-7; D may be TRBD1 (7 bases). Trimming cost V 2 bases and J 0 bases, with 15 bases left between them. The CDR3 loop spans 16 amino acids. Germline CDR1 SGHDT, CDR2 YYEEEE. CDR3 region: CASSFRRGQSSYEQYF. The CDR3 DNA follows: TGTGCCAGCAGCTTCAGGAGGGGACAGAGCTCCTACGAGCAGTACTTC.

This clonotype was detected a few times. The chain combines TRBV27 with TRBJ1-1, with TRBD1 as a possible D gene (6 bases). V was trimmed by 6 bases and J by 6 bases, leaving 17 bases between them. From germline, CDR1 is MNHEY and CDR2 SMNVEV (reference sequence). There are 14 residues in the CDR3. The CDR3 region has the DNA TGTGCCAGCAGAACGGGCCTGGGGGGCTCTGAAGCTTTCTTT. This translates into CASRTGLGGSEAFF.

This chain connects TRBV28 to TRBJ2-1; 8 positions agree with TRBD2. Germline assignment: CDR1 MDHEN and CDR2 SYDVKM. The CDR3 sequence is 14 residues long. J was trimmed by 4 bases and V by 8 bases; bases with no gene match: 7. The CDR3 coding sequence is TGTGCCAGCCTAACTAGCGGACGTTACAATGAGCAGTTCTTC. It specifies CASLTSGRYNEQFF.

CDR3 protein: CASSLGLQGQRHTIYF. The CDR3 DNA reads TGCGCCAGCAGCTTGGGGCTACAGGGGCAAAGACACACCATATATTTT. The V gene is TRBV5-1, the J gene TRBJ1-3; TRBD1 agrees at 7 bases. The CDR3 consists of 16 residues. The germline gives CDR1 SGHRS, CDR2 YFSETQ. The junction had 11 bases not matched to a gene; V was cut back by 0 bases and J by 8 bases. The variable domain in full, completed from reference TRBV5-1 and TRBJ1-3, reads KAGVTQTPRYLIKTRGQQVTLSCSPISGHRSVSWYQQTPGQGLQFLFEYFSETQRNKGNFPGRFSGRQFSNSRSEMNVSTLELGDSALYLCASSLGLQGQRHTIYFGEGSWLTVV.

The CDR3 loop reads CASSLGVVDEQFF. CDR3 coding DNA: TGTGCCAGCAGTTTAGGGGTGGTGGACGAGCAGTTCTTC. The chain is built from TRBV28 and TRBJ2-1; D uncertain. Germline V gene lookup returns CDR1 MDHEN and CDR2 SYDVKM. The V gene lost 2 bases and the J gene lost 10 bases, with 12 bases spanning the gap. This CDR3 is built from 13 residues.

This clonotype has more than one count but fewer than ten. The chain employs TRBV5-4 and TRBJ2-7, with D perhaps being TRBD1 or TRBD2 (5 bases each). Per the germline V gene, CDR1 is SGHNT and CDR2 is YYREEE (reference sequence). V was clipped by 3 bases and J by 6 bases, with 10 bases between them. The CDR3 spans 12 residues. The CDR3: CASSWGFSEQYF. The CDR3 DNA follows: TGTGCCAGCAGCTGGGGGTTTTCCGAGCAGTACTTC.

This clonotype occurred a few times. The V and J genes are TRBV7-8 and TRBJ2-1; D perhaps matches TRBD1 (6 bases). The CDR3 sequence is 15 residues long. Germline values: CDR1 SGHVS, CDR2 FQNEAQ. Deletions cut 5 bases from V and 0 bases from J, with 11 bases between. This chain's CDR3 is CASSRTVNSYNEQFF. The DNA for the CDR3 is TGTGCCAGCAGCCGGACAGTCAACTCCTACAATGAGCAGTTCTTC.

This chain links TRBV7-2 with TRBJ1-5, with D tentatively TRBD1 (5 bases). The CDR3 totals 15 residues. Looked up from germline, CDR1 is SGHTA and CDR2 is FQGNSA. Trimming shortened V by 5 bases and J by 5 bases, and 16 bases separated the two germline ends. This chain's CDR3 is CASSPPGGKDQPQHF. The DNA for the CDR3 is TGTGCCAGCAGCCCCCCCGGGGGTAAGGATCAGCCCCAGCATTTT.

This clonotype was observed a single time. The rearrangement joins TRBV6-1 to TRBJ1-4; 8 bases are shared with TRBD1. V shed 7 bases and J 6 bases; nucleotides not matched to a gene: 13. The CDR3 sequence is 16 residues long. Per germline, CDR1 MNHNS and CDR2 SASEGT. CDR3 sequence: CASTPGQETSHEKLFF. Written as DNA, the CDR3 is TGTGCCAGCACCCCGGGACAGGAGACCTCCCATGAAAAACTGTTTTTT.

V gene TRBV7-2 combines with J gene TRBJ2-3; 8 nucleotides line up with TRBD1. The CDR3 runs to 16 residues. The germline CDR1 and CDR2 sequences are SGHTA and FQGNSA. J lost 5 bases, V lost 4 bases, and 11 bases had no gene match. CDR3 sequence reads: CASSSRGQVAGDTQYF. The DNA for the CDR3 is TGTGCCAGCAGCTCCAGGGGACAGGTGGCGGGAGATACGCAGTATTTT.

This clonotype was picked up a small number of times. This chain joins TRBV20-1 and TRBJ2-2; 10 bases align to TRBD1. V shed 7 bases, J shed 3 bases, and the junction held 5 bases outside the gene matches. This CDR3 is 14 amino acids long. From germline, CDR1 is DFQATT and CDR2 SNEGSKA (reference sequence). CDR3 amino acids: CSGSGTGDTGELFF. CDR3 DNA sequence: TGCAGTGGCTCCGGGACAGGGGACACCGGGGAGCTGTTTTTT.

The J gene is TRBJ1-5, the V gene TRBV28; no firm D call. Germline V gives CDR1 MDHEN, CDR2 SYDVKM. V lost 5 bases and J lost 5, with 7 bases in between. This CDR3 region has 12 residues. The DNA for the CDR3 is TGTGCCAGCAGTAGAACCGATCAGCCCCAGCATTTT. Encoded protein: CASSRTDQPQHF.

The chain links TRBV24-1 to TRBJ2-3; no clear D gene. Germline CDR1 KGHDR, CDR2 SFDVKD. The V and J ends lost 4 bases and 2 bases respectively, with 18 bases between them. The CDR3 sequence is 17 residues long. The CDR3 is CATSDPFGREPTDTQYF. The CDR3 DNA sequence: TGTGCCACCAGTGACCCCTTCGGACGAGAACCCACAGATACGCAGTATTTT.

This clonotype was observed a few times. The rearrangement joins TRBV5-1 to TRBJ2-4, with 8 bases fitting TRBD1. The CDR3 contains 17 residues. Trimming at V came to 3 bases and at J to 6 bases, leaving 14 bases not matched to a gene. The germline gives CDR1 SGHRS, CDR2 YFSETQ. The CDR3 nucleotides are TGCGCCAGCAGCTCTACCTATCCGGGACAGGCAAGAAACATTCAGTACTTC. It is translated as CASSSTYPGQARNIQYF.

This chain connects TRBV27 to TRBJ2-7, with TRBD1 identical over 12 bases. J was trimmed by 7 bases and V by 0 bases; bases with no gene match: 13. CDR1 is MNHEY and CDR2 is SMNVEV in the germline V gene (reference sequence). The CDR3 extends over 18 amino acids. The CDR3 bases are TGTGCCAGCAGTTTATCGGCCATAAGGGACAGGGGGCGCTGGGAGCAGTACTTC. Translation gives CASSLSAIRDRGRWEQYF.